Listed below are T cell receptor beta chains from one sample, sequenced in a study of shared clonotypes between healthy human individuals. TCRdb keeps only in-frame clones here, not all; method: immunoSEQ multiplex PCR. The table has approximately 720,000 clones, approximately 75% seen once. The sequenced material came from memory CD4+ T cells sorted from blood. Every receptor here comes from a woman aged 25 to 39 in good health. Each CDR3 is given with its conserved first and last residue. The D gene is left open where the match is weak. Clone size is stated in some rows and not others, as once, few, many or a class when expanded.

D gene,J gene,V gene,clone size,CDR3 protein,CDR3 DNA
TRBD2,TRBJ2-3,TRBV14,-,CASSQGLAGGSDTQYF,TGTGCCAGCAGCCAAGGACTAGCGGGAGGCTCAGATACGCAGTATTTT
-,TRBJ2-7,TRBV18,-,CASSPRTTYEQYF,TGTGCCAGCTCACCGCGGACCACCTACGAGCAGTACTTC
-,TRBJ2-1,TRBV4-1,-,CASSQVGSSYNEQFF,TGCGCCAGCAGCCAAGTCGGGAGTTCCTACAATGAGCAGTTCTTC
-,TRBJ2-5,TRBV29-1,-,CSVDFGPDQETQYF,TGCAGCGTTGATTTTGGGCCAGACCAAGAGACCCAGTACTTC
TRBD1,TRBJ1-2,TRBV5-4,-,CASSGGAGGSIGYTF,TGTGCCAGCAGCGGCGGGGCAGGGGGGAGTATCGGCTACACCTTC
-,TRBJ2-1,TRBV27,-,CASSQHSGSSSYNEQFF,TGTGCCAGCAGTCAGCATAGCGGTTCGAGCTCCTACAATGAGCAGTTCTTC
-,TRBJ2-7,TRBV10-3,-,CAISEGVGFTYEQYF,TGTGCCATCAGTGAAGGTGTAGGGTTTACCTACGAGCAGTACTTC
-,TRBJ1-2,TRBV7-9,-,CASSLAGGGVGYGYTF,TGTGCCAGCAGCTTAGCGGGGGGCGGGGTCGGCTATGGCTACACCTTC
-,TRBJ2-1,TRBV4-1,many,CASSQDRFTGTTNRYNEQFF,TGCGCCAGCAGCCAAGACCGATTCACCGGGACAACCAACCGGTACAATGAGCAGTTCTTC
-,TRBJ2-2,TRBV5-4,-,CASSFAGSNTGELFF,TGTGCCAGCAGCTTCGCAGGTTCGAACACCGGGGAGCTGTTTTTT
TRBD2,TRBJ2-1,TRBV7-2,once,CASSLLAGGASEQFF,TGTGCCAGCAGCTTACTGGCGGGAGGCGCGTCGGAGCAGTTCTTC
-,TRBJ1-4,TRBV5-1,many,CASSMTPGANEKLFF,TGCGCCAGCAGCATGACACCCGGGGCTAATGAAAAACTGTTTTTT
TRBD1,TRBJ1-1,TRBV6-6,once,CASSFNRGTEAFF,TGTGCCAGCAGTTTTAACAGGGGGACTGAAGCTTTCTTT
-,TRBJ1-1,TRBV11-3,-,CASRLPGPRREAFF,TGTGCCAGCAGGTTACCGGGCCCTCGGAGGGAAGCTTTCTTT
-,TRBJ2-2,TRBV9,-,CASQPGSSGGELFF,TGTGCCAGCCAACCAGGGTCCTCGGGGGGGGAGCTGTTTTTT
-,TRBJ2-1,TRBV4-1,many,CASSQDLSAGYRGEQFF,TGCGCCAGCAGCCAAGATCTGTCCGCGGGATACAGAGGGGAGCAGTTCTTC
TRBD2,TRBJ2-2,TRBV28,-,CASSSRGGNEREGRGYTGELFF,TGTGCCAGCAGTTCCAGGGGGGGGAACGAGCGGGAGGGCCGAGGATACACCGGGGAGCTGTTTTTT
TRBD1,TRBJ1-5,TRBV7-2,-,CASSKRQGGFSNQPQHF,TGTGCCAGCAGCAAGCGACAGGGAGGGTTTTCCAATCAGCCCCAGCATTTT
TRBD1,TRBJ2-7,TRBV25-1,-,CASLGTGVNEQYF,TGTGCCAGCCTTGGGACAGGCGTAAACGAGCAGTACTTC
-,TRBJ2-6,TRBV18,-,CASSPEVSGANVLTF,TGTGCCAGCTCCCCAGAGGTCTCTGGGGCCAACGTCCTGACTTTC
TRBD1,TRBJ2-1,TRBV4-1,-,CASSQPRQGREQFF,TGCGCCAGCAGCCAACCGCGACAGGGGCGTGAGCAGTTCTTC
-,TRBJ1-1,TRBV18,-,CASSPPGTSNTEAFF,TGTGCCAGCTCACCACCAGGTACCTCGAACACTGAAGCTTTCTTT
-,TRBJ2-2,TRBV29-1,-,CSVELRPGELFF,TGCAGCGTTGAGTTGAGGCCCGGGGAGCTGTTTTTT
TRBD2,TRBJ2-3,TRBV27,few,CASSPGTRFTDTQYF,TGTGCCAGCAGTCCAGGGACTAGGTTCACAGATACGCAGTATTTT
-,TRBJ2-7,TRBV6-6,-,CASSYRDGSYEQYF,TGTGCCAGCAGTTATAGGGACGGATCCTACGAGCAGTACTTC
-,TRBJ2-7,TRBV7-9,once,CASSLSRQANYEQYF,TGTGCCAGCAGCTTATCGAGGCAGGCCAACTACGAGCAGTACTTC
-,TRBJ1-5,TRBV21-1,-,CASSNQGPNHQPQHF,TGTGCCAGCAGCAACCAAGGCCCCAACCATCAGCCCCAGCATTTT
TRBD1,TRBJ2-1,TRBV14,-,CASSPRPRDSLYNEQFF,TGTGCCAGCAGCCCACGCCCTAGGGACAGCCTATACAATGAGCAGTTCTTC
TRBD1,TRBJ2-7,TRBV19,-,CARGGGQGLEQYF,TGTGCCAGAGGGGGCGGACAGGGGCTCGAGCAGTACTTC
-,TRBJ1-2,TRBV11-2,once,CASSTQQGIGYTF,TGTGCCAGCAGCACACAACAGGGAATTGGCTACACCTTC
TRBD2,TRBJ2-3,TRBV5-1,-,CASSFIAGNTDTQYF,TGCGCCAGCAGCTTCATAGCGGGGAACACAGATACGCAGTATTTT
TRBD1,TRBJ1-5,TRBV19,-,CASSEDRGFRQPQHF,TGTGCCAGTAGTGAGGACAGGGGTTTTCGTCAGCCCCAGCATTTT
-,TRBJ2-1,TRBV2,-,CASTQDILDEQFF,TGTGCCAGCACGCAGGACATTCTCGATGAGCAGTTCTTC
-,TRBJ2-7,TRBV6-1,few,CASSEVWVLGSEQYF,TGTGCCAGCAGTGAAGTTTGGGTTTTGGGGAGCGAGCAGTACTTC
TRBD2,TRBJ2-1,TRBV15,-,CATSRGAGGLDEQFF,TGTGCCACCAGCAGAGGCGCGGGAGGGCTGGATGAGCAGTTCTTC